Presented here are 17 T cell receptor beta chains from one specimen sequenced in a study of human T cells and chemical hapten exposure. TCRdb re-analysed the RACE reads in MiXCR, keeping a single row per CDR3 protein. The table lists approximately 340,000 distinct CDR3 sequences, about 7% of them singletons, with 7.5% to 8.5% in the top ten. Time point in this sample: patch test 1, 2 weeks after DPC sensitization. Treatment given: therapeutic diphenylcyclopropenone sensitization with weekly scalp DPC. The sequencing used whole blood, collected in connection with sensitization to the hapten diphenylcyclopropenone (DPC). These receptors came from a woman between 18 and 29 years old with alopecia areata. Some clones in this sample may be carry-over from other donors' samples.

CDR3 nucleotide sequence: TGTGCCAGCTCTCAGGCCCCCTCTGGAAACACCATATATTTT. It encodes CASSQAPSGNTIYF. This chain connects TRBV6-5 to TRBJ1-3; D unclear. There are 14 residues in the CDR3. V lost 8 bases, J lost 0 bases, and 11 bases lay in between. CDR1 is MNHEY, CDR2 SVGAGI, per germline.

Many counts were recorded for this clonotype. V and J are TRBV4-1 and TRBJ2-7, with TRBD2 as a possible D gene (5 bases). The CDR3 covers 14 residues. CDR1 is MGHRA, CDR2 YSYEKL, per germline. V was cut by 0 bases and J by 4 bases, with 10 bases left in between. CDR3: CASSQDAGRYEQYF. The CDR3 region has the DNA TGCGCCAGCAGCCAAGACGCGGGTCGGTACGAGCAGTACTTC.

This clonotype was recorded at least ten times. V and J are TRBV7-2 and TRBJ2-5; D is undetermined. Deletions cut 5 bases from V and 4 bases from J, with 11 bases between. The germline V gene encodes CDR1 SGHTA and CDR2 FQGNSA. CDR3 length: 13 amino acids. CDR3 protein: CASSLWPVETQYF. CDR3 nucleotides: TGTGCCAGCAGCCTCTGGCCCGTAGAGACCCAGTACTTC.

This clonotype was observed a few times. The chain couples TRBV7-8 to TRBJ2-3; the match to TRBD2 covers 8 bases. From germline, CDR1 is SGHVS and CDR2 FQNEAQ. With 3 bases clipped from V and 2 bases from J, the junction kept 13 bases outside the gene matches. This CDR3 is 18 amino acids long. CDR3 DNA sequence: TGTGCCAGCAGCTTCCCTCCGGGGTTAGCGGGGCCCACAGATACGCAGTATTTT. It specifies CASSFPPGLAGPTDTQYF.

The chain uses TRBV6-5 and TRBJ1-2, with D possibly TRBD1 on 6 matching bases. The germline V gene encodes CDR1 MNHEY and CDR2 SVGAGI. The CDR3 is made up of 15 amino acids. V was pared by 6 bases and J by 4 bases, with 18 bases between. CDR3 in DNA: TGTGCCAGCAGCTCCAGGGCCACAGGGAGCTATGGCTACACCTTC. Translating it yields CASSSRATGSYGYTF.

This chain joins TRBV6-2 or TRBV6-3 and TRBJ2-7; 7 bases are shared with TRBD2. Losses at the gene ends were 5 bases for V and 6 bases for J; bases not matched to a gene: 13. The CDR3 spans 15 residues. Germline CDR1 and CDR2: MNHEY and SVGEGT. Here the CDR3 reads CASSGHRQGGSEQYF. As DNA, the CDR3 is TGTGCCAGCAGTGGGCATCGGCAGGGAGGGTCCGAGCAGTACTTC.

This clonotype was seen a handful of times. V is TRBV9 and J is TRBJ2-5, with 10 bases aligning to TRBD1. V dropped 3 bases and J dropped 3; count of bases not matched to a gene: 2. Germline V gene lookup returns CDR1 SGDLS and CDR2 YYNGEE. The CDR3 spans 14 residues. The CDR3 DNA sequence: TGTGCCAGCAGCGGTGGGACAGGGGAAGAGACCCAGTACTTC. Encoded protein: CASSGGTGEETQYF. Looking up the rest from reference TRBV9 and TRBJ2-5 gives the full variable domain: DSGVTQTPKHLITATGQRVTLRCSPRSGDLSVYWYQQSLDQGLQFLIQYYNGEERAKGNILERFSAQQFPDLHSELNLSSLELGDSALYFCASSGGTGEETQYFGPGTRLLVL.

V gene TRBV27 combines with J gene TRBJ1-3; perhaps TRBD1 as D (5 bases). The CDR3 runs 16 residues. Germline values: CDR1 MNHEY, CDR2 SMNVEV (reference sequence). V was trimmed by 6 bases and J by 2 bases, leaving 17 bases between them. The CDR3 sequence is CASSTSGVGAGNTIYF. The CDR3 DNA reads TGTGCCAGCAGCACATCGGGGGTAGGCGCTGGAAACACCATATATTTT.

This clonotype came up many times. The J gene is TRBJ2-1, the V gene TRBV7-2; D may be TRBD1 (6 bases). V lost 5 bases and J lost 4, with 9 bases in between. Per germline, CDR1 SGHTA and CDR2 FQGNSA. This CDR3 has 13 amino acids. This chain's CDR3 is CASSATGYNEQFF. The CDR3 bases are TGTGCCAGCAGCGCCACAGGGTACAATGAGCAGTTCTTC.

This clonotype occurred many times. The V call is TRBV3-1, the J call TRBJ2-4; 12 nucleotides line up with TRBD2. This CDR3 region has 18 residues. CDR1 is LGHDT, CDR2 YNNKEL, per germline (reference sequence). Germline trimming cut 5 bases from V and 2 bases from J; bases unmatched to any gene: 10. The CDR3 bases are TGTGCCAGCAGCGCAAGGGCTAGCGGGGGGGCAACCAAAAACATTCAGTACTTC. It yields the protein CASSARASGGATKNIQYF.

This clonotype was detected many times. The chain uses TRBV7-2 and TRBJ1-5, with D unresolved. Germline CDR1 is SGHTA and CDR2 is FQGNSA. The V and J ends lost 4 bases and 0 bases respectively, with 10 bases between them. The CDR3 length is 15 residues. The CDR3 reads CASSSHQDSNQPQHF. DNA of the CDR3: TGTGCCAGCAGCTCCCATCAGGATAGCAATCAGCCCCAGCATTTT.

This clonotype was seen more than once but under ten times. The chain has TRBV7-9 and TRBJ2-2; possibly TRBD2 for D (5 bases). The germline gives CDR1 SEHNR, CDR2 FQNEAQ (reference sequence). The germline V and J ends were trimmed by 5 bases and 10 bases, with 20 bases remaining between them. The CDR3 has 15 amino acids. The CDR3 DNA is TGTGCCAGCAGCCCCCTGAATAGTCGTAGCGTGGAGCTGTTTTTT. It yields the protein CASSPLNSRSVELFF.

This clonotype was seen only a few times. This chain links TRBV7-2 with TRBJ1-5; D gene uncertain. The CDR3 is 11 residues long. The germline CDR1 and CDR2 sequences are SGHTA and FQGNSA. V lost 5 bases, J lost 7 bases, and 6 bases lay in between. CDR3 protein: CASSLRQPQHF. CDR3 in DNA: TGTGCCAGCAGCCTCAGGCAGCCCCAGCATTTT. Complete variable domain (other parts from reference TRBV7-2 and TRBJ1-5): GAGVSQSPSNKVTEKGKDVELRCDPISGHTALYWYRQSLGQGLEFLIYFQGNSAPDKSGLPSDRFSAERTGGSVSTLTIQRTQQEDSAVYLCASSLRQPQHFGDGTRLSIL.

This clonotype has at least ten counts. This rearrangement joins TRBV4-2 to TRBJ2-1, with D unresolved. The CDR3 extends over 15 amino acids. Germline loops: CDR1 LGHNA, CDR2 YNFKEQ. V lost 6 bases and J 1 base, leaving 13 bases between the germline ends. The CDR3 protein is CASSPEGYSYNEQFF. In DNA form, the CDR3 reads TGTGCCAGCAGTCCGGAAGGGTATTCCTACAATGAGCAGTTCTTC.

This clonotype was seen many times. This rearrangement joins TRBV28 to TRBJ2-2, with a weak D call TRBD1 (6 bases). With 3 bases removed from V and 6 bases from J, the gap between germline ends came to 14 bases. The germline gives CDR1 MDHEN, CDR2 SYDVKM. The CDR3 contains 15 residues. CDR3 nucleotides: TGTGCCAGCAGTTTCAGGGGACGCGGGTCCGGGGAGCTGTTTTTT. Translated, it gives CASSFRGRGSGELFF.

This clonotype appeared many times. The J gene is TRBJ2-7, the V gene TRBV6-5; no clear D. There are 13 residues in the CDR3. The germline CDR1 and CDR2 sequences are MNHEY and SVGAGI. Trimming removed 2 bases from V and 3 bases from J, with 8 bases in between. The CDR3 loop is CASSYTNNYEQYF. The CDR3 DNA sequence: TGTGCCAGCAGTTACACCAATAACTACGAGCAGTACTTC.

J is TRBJ2-1 and V is TRBV4-3; weak D call: TRBD2 (5 bases). The germline V gene encodes CDR1 LGHNA and CDR2 YSLEER. Trimming stripped 3 bases from V and 5 bases from J, with 20 bases between. The CDR3 has 17 amino acids. CDR3 loop: CASSQSEEPGSNNEQFF. As DNA, the CDR3 is TGCGCCAGCAGCCAGTCCGAAGAACCGGGATCCAACAATGAGCAGTTCTTC.